Presented here are 32 T cell receptor beta chains from one specimen sequenced in a study of neurological immune-mediated disorders. From the 5' RACE reads, TCRdb called clonotypes with MiXCR, one entry per CDR3 protein. The sample includes 70,000 or so distinct CDR3 sequences, around 3% seen only once; the top ten take about 5%. Material for sequencing was PBMCs. The receptor set was obtained from a woman aged 45-60 years with multiple sclerosis.

In this sample, this clonotype turned up many times. The chain is built from TRBV19 and TRBJ1-1, with TRBD1 matching over 8 bases. The CDR3 has 17 residues. Trimming at V came to 8 bases and at J to 3 bases, leaving 17 bases not matched to a gene. Per germline, CDR1 LNHDA and CDR2 SQIVND (reference sequence). The DNA of the CDR3 is TGTGCCAGTCGGCCGGGACAGGCTTCTTCATTTGACACTGAAGCTTTCTTT. Translating it yields CASRPGQASSFDTEAFF.

This clonotype was seen repeatedly, ten times or more. An end of the junction does not agree with germline; a read error may underlie this. V gene TRBV10-3 combines with J gene TRBJ2-1, with 7 bases identical to TRBD2. The CDR3 contains 12 residues. The germline V gene encodes CDR1 ENHRY and CDR2 SYGVKD. CDR3 amino acids: CAISESPSGMGF. DNA for the CDR3: TGTGCCATCAGTGAGTCGCCTAGCGGTATGGGGTTC.

In its sample, this clonotype was seen many times. The rearrangement uses TRBV5-1 and TRBJ2-1, with unresolved D. Trimming removed 3 bases at V and 5 bases at J, with 9 bases between. The CDR3 runs to 13 residues. Germline V gene data show CDR1 as SGHRS and CDR2 as YFSETQ. The DNA of the CDR3 is TGCGCCAGCAGCTATGGGGATCACAATGAGCAGTTCTTC. Protein product: CASSYGDHNEQFF.

This clonotype was found many times. V and J are TRBV5-1 and TRBJ2-3, with TRBD2 matching over 9 bases. After removal of 0 bases from V and 6 bases from J, the junction contained 5 bases not matched to a gene. Germline CDR1 reads SGHRS; CDR2 reads YFSETQ. CDR3 length equals 15 residues. CDR3 residues: CASSLGLAEVDTQYF. For the CDR3, the DNA is TGCGCCAGCAGCTTGGGACTAGCGGAGGTGGATACGCAGTATTTT.

This clonotype was observed at least ten times. This chain uses TRBV28 with TRBJ1-1; possibly TRBD1 for D (5 bases). The length of the CDR3 is 12 residues. The V end lost 5 bases, the J end lost 7 bases, and 11 bases lay between the germline ends. Germline V lookup: CDR1 MDHEN, CDR2 SYDVKM. CDR3 bases: TGTGCCAGCAGTCGCCGGGACGGTGAAGCTTTCTTT. Amino acids: CASSRRDGEAFF.

This clonotype has a count of ten or more. The chain recombines TRBV10-3 with TRBJ2-1; D is perhaps TRBD1 (6 bases). The CDR3 length is 13 residues. V was trimmed by 7 bases and J by 2 bases, leaving 9 bases between them. In germline, CDR1 is ENHRY, CDR2 SYGVKD. As DNA, the CDR3 is TGTGCCATCACAGGGGTCGCCTACAATGAGCAGTTCTTC. Translation gives CAITGVAYNEQFF.

The CDR3 DNA sequence: TGTGCCAGCAGTGGGGGGGGACGGGTCAAAGAGCAGTACTTC. It is translated as CASSGGGRVKEQYF. The chain joins TRBV25-1 to TRBJ2-7; 7 bases map to TRBD2. In germline, CDR1 is MGHDK, CDR2 SYGVNS. The CDR3 is made up of 14 amino acids. V shed 4 bases, J shed 7 bases, and the junction held 10 bases outside the gene matches.

The V gene is TRBV11-3, the J gene TRBJ1-1; 9 nucleotides line up with TRBD1. Germline V gene sequence: CDR1 SGHNT, CDR2 YENEEA. The CDR3 is 14 residues long. V gave up 8 bases and J gave up 4 bases; unmatched junction bases: 8. CDR3 residues: CASLEGTGSTEAFF. The CDR3 DNA reads TGTGCCAGCCTTGAGGGGACAGGGAGCACTGAAGCTTTCTTT.

This clonotype was counted many times. This chain connects TRBV10-3 to TRBJ2-1; 11 nucleotides align to TRBD2. With 3 bases clipped from V and 8 bases from J, the junction kept 9 bases outside the gene matches. CDR3 length equals 16 residues. The germline V gene encodes CDR1 ENHRY and CDR2 SYGVKD. The chain's CDR3 is CAISDFTSGSTDEQFF. The CDR3 DNA reads TGTGCCATCAGTGACTTTACTAGCGGGAGTACGGATGAGCAGTTCTTC.

This clonotype was seen at least ten times. This rearrangement joins TRBV20-1 to TRBJ2-3; D not resolved. The germline V and J ends were trimmed by 2 bases and 7 bases, with 7 bases remaining between them. This CDR3 has 11 residues. CDR1 is DFQATT, CDR2 SNEGSKA, per germline (reference sequence). CDR3 protein: CSARWANTQYF. In DNA form, the CDR3 reads TGCAGTGCTAGATGGGCGAATACGCAGTATTTT.

This clonotype was found many times. This chain joins TRBV20-1 and TRBJ2-7; tentatively, D is TRBD1 (6 bases). The germline CDR1 and CDR2 sequences are DFQATT and SNEGSKA (reference sequence). The germline V and J ends were trimmed by 4 bases and 0 bases, with 10 bases remaining between them. CDR3 length: 13 amino acids. The chain's CDR3 is CSAKWDTSYEQYF. The CDR3 region has the DNA TGCAGTGCTAAGTGGGACACCTCCTACGAGCAGTACTTC.

This clonotype showed up many times. The gene calls are TRBV9 and TRBJ2-3; TRBD2 agrees at 9 bases. Germline CDR1 and CDR2: SGDLS and YYNGEE. Trimming cost V 7 bases and J 1 base; bases outside gene matches: 10. The CDR3 length is 16 residues. CDR3 amino acids: CASSMAGGLGTDTQYF. CDR3 bases: TGTGCCAGCTCTATGGCGGGGGGGCTTGGCACAGATACGCAGTATTTT.

Many counts were recorded for this clonotype. The DNA of the CDR3 is TGTGCCAGTAGTATAGGGTGGCGGCACCTTTACAATGAGCAGTTCTTC. It specifies CASSIGWRHLYNEQFF. The chain carries TRBV19 and TRBJ2-1; D unresolved. Germline V gene data show CDR1 as LNHDA and CDR2 as SQIVND (reference sequence). Trimming pared 1 base from V and 4 bases from J, leaving 14 bases between. The CDR3 loop spans 16 amino acids.

This clonotype has at least ten counts. V and J are TRBV20-1 and TRBJ2-2, with 7 bases fitting TRBD2. The germline V gene has CDR1 DFQATT and CDR2 SNEGSKA (reference sequence). V shed 6 bases and J 3 bases; nucleotides not matched to a gene: 10. The CDR3 sequence is 15 residues long. CDR3 in amino acids: CSASLGGSYTGELFF. The CDR3 nucleotides read TGCAGTGCCAGCCTGGGAGGGTCATACACCGGGGAGCTGTTTTTT.

This clonotype has just a few counts. The chain has TRBV29-1 and TRBJ2-1; D is possibly TRBD2 (5 bases). V lost 4 bases, J lost 5 bases, and 12 bases lay in between. Per the germline V gene, CDR1 is SQVTM and CDR2 is ANQGSEA. The CDR3 is made up of 13 amino acids. In nucleotides, the CDR3 is TGCAGCGTTGCCCCTAGCCCACACAATGAGCAGTTCTTC. It specifies CSVAPSPHNEQFF.

There are many counts of this clonotype. The rearrangement uses TRBV20-1 and TRBJ1-2; 12 bases line up with TRBD1. This CDR3 is built from 13 residues. Germline V gene sequence: CDR1 DFQATT, CDR2 SNEGSKA (reference sequence). CDR3 in DNA: TGCACTGGGGGGACAGGGGGCAGCTATGGCTACACCTTC. This encodes CTGGTGGSYGYTF.

This clonotype was counted many times. J is TRBJ2-3 and V is TRBV5-1, with D possibly being TRBD2 (5 bases). This CDR3 is built from 13 residues. Trimming took off 2 bases at V and 3 bases at J, with 7 bases between the two ends. Germline CDR1 is SGHRS and CDR2 is YFSETQ. CDR3 amino acids: CASSFRGTDTQYF. The CDR3, as DNA: TGCGCCAGCAGCTTTCGCGGGACAGATACGCAGTATTTT.

This clonotype has a count of ten or more. This rearrangement joins TRBV5-1 to TRBJ1-1; D perhaps matches TRBD1 (5 bases). CDR1 is SGHRS, CDR2 YFSETQ, per germline. Trimming pared 0 bases from V and 4 bases from J, leaving 13 bases between. This CDR3 has 15 residues. DNA for the CDR3: TGCGCCAGCAGCTTGGGGGGGGATCTGAGCACTGAAGCTTTCTTT. It encodes CASSLGGDLSTEAFF.

This clonotype was counted at least ten times. The V gene is TRBV20-1, the J gene TRBJ2-5; perhaps TRBD2 as D (6 bases). V was pared by 6 bases and J by 5 bases, with 16 bases between. The germline V gene has CDR1 DFQATT and CDR2 SNEGSKA (reference sequence). The CDR3 consists of 13 residues. This CDR3 reads CSAVTGVGETQYF. The CDR3 DNA follows: TGCAGTGCAGTTACGGGGGTAGGGGAGACCCAGTACTTC.

This clonotype was observed at least ten times. The chain joins TRBV6-2 or TRBV6-3 to TRBJ1-1; weak D call: TRBD1 (6 bases). The CDR3 contains 17 residues. Germline V gene sequence: CDR1 MNHEY, CDR2 SVGEGT. Trimming removed 6 bases from V and 5 bases from J, with 25 bases in between. CDR3 DNA sequence: TGTGCCAGCAGCGTCGCCAAGTACAGGGTAACGGGGACTGAAGCTTTCTTT. It specifies CASSVAKYRVTGTEAFF.

In this sample, this clonotype turned up a few times. A single base separates this from a much larger clone, so it may be a read error. The chain employs TRBV11-3 and TRBJ2-1, with D possibly matching TRBD2 (5 bases). In germline, CDR1 is SGHNT, CDR2 YENEEA. The CDR3 length is 16 residues. V lost 4 bases to trimming and J lost 5 bases, with 18 bases between them. The CDR3 DNA is TGTGCCAGCAGCTCCGACTTCGGCACCGGGGACAATGAGCAGTTCTTC. Amino acid sequence: CASSSDFGTGDNEQFF.

This clonotype was picked up many times. The chain is built from TRBV15 and TRBJ1-6; D is undetermined. The germline V and J ends were trimmed by 0 bases and 9 bases, with 12 bases remaining between them. Germline-derived CDR1 and CDR2 are LNHNV and YYDKDF (reference sequence). The CDR3 has 15 residues. The CDR3 region is CATSRDAQESSPLHF. The CDR3 bases are TGTGCCACCAGCAGAGATGCTCAGGAGAGTTCACCCCTCCACTTT.

The sample holds a few counts of this clonotype. V usage is TRBV28 and J usage is TRBJ2-2, with TRBD2 as a possible D gene (6 bases). Germline assignment: CDR1 MDHEN and CDR2 SYDVKM. Trimming stripped 8 bases from V and 1 base from J, with 32 bases between. The CDR3 runs 21 residues. The CDR3 reads CASRPNPRRTIREMNTGELFF. The CDR3 coding sequence is TGTGCCAGCCGACCAAACCCCCGCCGGACTATCCGAGAGATGAACACCGGGGAGCTGTTTTTT.

This clonotype was seen repeatedly, ten times or more. The V gene is TRBV4-2, the J gene TRBJ2-2; D gene ambiguous. The CDR3 sequence is 12 residues long. Trimming left V 7 bases short and J 5 bases short, with 8 bases between. Looked up from germline, CDR1 is LGHNA and CDR2 is YNFKEQ. The CDR3 DNA reads TGTGCCAGCAACCGGAGAACCGGGGAGCTGTTTTTT. Its translation is CASNRRTGELFF.

This clonotype showed up many times. The V gene is TRBV4-2, the J gene TRBJ1-5; 7 bases are a match to TRBD1. The V and J ends lost 4 bases and 4 bases, in that order; junction bases with no gene match: 13. Looked up from germline, CDR1 is LGHNA and CDR2 is YNFKEQ. The CDR3 runs to 17 residues. CDR3 residues: CASSLNPRGTRNQPQHF. CDR3 nucleotides: TGTGCCAGCAGCCTCAACCCCAGGGGGACTCGAAATCAGCCCCAGCATTTT.

This clonotype was picked up many times. This chain links TRBV6-5 with TRBJ2-3; D gene uncertain. Germline values: CDR1 MNHEY, CDR2 SVGAGI. The CDR3 spans 11 residues. The V gene lost 8 bases and the J gene lost 6 bases, with 9 bases spanning the gap. CDR3 region: CASSTLDTQYF. CDR3 sequence (DNA): TGTGCCAGCTCCACTTTGGATACGCAGTATTTT.

Many counts were recorded for this clonotype. The CDR3 nucleotides read TGCGCCAGCAGCCGGGACCTTTGGGGACAGAACACCGGGGAGCTGTTTTTT. It specifies CASSRDLWGQNTGELFF. The V call is TRBV5-1, the J call TRBJ2-2; perhaps TRBD1 as D (6 bases). Germline-derived CDR1 and CDR2 are SGHRS and YFSETQ. V lost 4 bases to trimming and J lost 1 base, with 17 bases between them. The CDR3 runs to 17 residues.

This clonotype was found many times. This chain connects TRBV6-5 to TRBJ1-5; 7 nucleotides align to TRBD1. There are 14 residues in the CDR3. Germline CDR1 and CDR2: MNHEY and SVGAGI. V was clipped by 8 bases and J by 4 bases; unmatched bases: 8. CDR3 DNA sequence: TGTGCCAGCTCGTGGGCAGGGGGAAATCAGCCCCAGCATTTT. This translates into CASSWAGGNQPQHF.

This clonotype was recorded many times. V usage is TRBV24-1 and J usage is TRBJ2-3; weak D call: TRBD2 (6 bases). Germline loops: CDR1 KGHDR, CDR2 SFDVKD. CDR3 size: 15 residues. Trimming removed 1 base from V and 2 bases from J, with 9 bases in between. CDR3 nucleotides: TGTGCCACCAGTGATTTCCGGACTACCACAGATACGCAGTATTTT. Its translation is CATSDFRTTTDTQYF.

This clonotype was recorded many times. This rearrangement joins TRBV18 to TRBJ2-5, with D maybe TRBD2 (5 bases). V gave up 6 bases and J gave up 4 bases, with 6 bases separating them. Germline V gives CDR1 KGHSH, CDR2 LQKENI. The CDR3 is 11 amino acids. The CDR3 bases are TGTGCCAGCTCCGCGGGAGAGACCCAGTACTTC. Translation: CASSAGETQYF.

This clonotype was seen many times. The chain recombines TRBV5-1 with TRBJ2-5, with 9 bases identical to TRBD1. From germline, CDR1 is SGHRS and CDR2 YFSETQ. The CDR3 extends over 13 amino acids. V gave up 5 bases and J gave up 5 bases; unmatched junction bases: 4. This chain's CDR3 is CASSLGQGETQYF. The DNA for the CDR3 is TGCGCCAGCAGTCTAGGACAGGGGGAGACCCAGTACTTC.

Many counts were recorded for this clonotype. The chain is built from TRBV15 and TRBJ1-2; unclear D gene. CDR1 LNHNV and CDR2 YYDKDF come from the germline V gene (reference sequence). CDR3 length: 14 amino acids. V dropped 0 bases and J dropped 4 bases, with 9 bases sitting between them. This chain's CDR3 is CATSRDSSLYGYTF. The CDR3 DNA is TGTGCCACCAGCAGAGATAGCTCTCTCTATGGCTACACCTTC. Drawing the rest from reference TRBV15 and TRBJ1-2, the complete variable domain is DAMVIQNPRYQVTQFGKPVTLSCSQTLNHNVMYWYQQKSSQAPKLLFHYYDKDFNNEADTPDNFQSRRPNTSFCFLDIRSPGLGDTAMYLCATSRDSSLYGYTFGSGTRLTVV.